Below, 17 T cell receptor beta chains from the same sample are listed, as sequenced in a study of cytomegalovirus exposure and HLA in healthy donors. 60 Vbeta and 13 Jbeta primers were used in PCR. Clones were read by immunoSEQ multiplex PCR, and TCRdb kept only the in-frame ones, dropping some. The sample lists 150,000 or so clones, about four fifths occurring once. The sequenced sample consisted of PBMCs. These receptors originate from a male donor in good health and CMV-seronegative.

V is TRBV7-6 and J is TRBJ1-1; 9 positions agree with TRBD1. This CDR3 is built from 16 residues. Losses at the gene ends were 5 bases for V and 1 base for J; bases not matched to a gene: 8. Germline CDR1 reads SGHVS; CDR2 reads FNYEAQ. The CDR3 loop is CASSRGWGQGNTEAFF. CDR3 coding DNA: TGTGCCAGCAGCAGGGGGTGGGGACAGGGGAACACTGAAGCTTTCTTT.

This clone appeared a few times. The chain recombines TRBV9 with TRBJ2-7; maybe TRBD2 (6 bases). Germline loops: CDR1 SGDLS, CDR2 YYNGEE. Trimming stripped 0 bases from V and 2 bases from J, with 12 bases between. CDR3 size: 15 residues. The CDR3 region is CASSVDPGVPYEQYF. Here the CDR3 DNA reads TGTGCCAGCAGCGTAGATCCGGGAGTCCCCTACGAGCAGTACTTC.

The genes are TRBV29-1 and TRBJ2-1; D possibly corresponds to TRBD1 (7 bases). This CDR3 region has 15 residues. The germline V gene has CDR1 SQVTM and CDR2 ANQGSEA. V was clipped by 6 bases and J by 5 bases, with 20 bases between them. CDR3 coding DNA: TGCAGCGTCGAGAACAGGGGAGGAGGGCACAATGAGCAGTTCTTC. Its translation is CSVENRGGGHNEQFF.

This chain connects TRBV5-6 to TRBJ2-6; weak D call: TRBD1 (5 bases). CDR3 size: 18 residues. Germline loops: CDR1 SGHDT, CDR2 YYEEEE. The V and J ends lost 4 bases and 2 bases respectively, with 19 bases between them. CDR3 in DNA: TGTGCCAGCAGCCCAAGTTTGGGGCCTAGGGCTGGGGCCAACGTCCTGACTTTC. This encodes CASSPSLGPRAGANVLTF. Variable domain in full (rest from reference TRBV5-6 and TRBJ2-6): DAGVTQSPTHLIKTRGQQVTLRCSPKSGHDTVSWYQQALGQGPQFIFQYYEEEERQRGNFPDRFSGHQFPNYSSELNVNALLLGDSALYLCASSPSLGPRAGANVLTFGAGSRLTVL.

The chain uses TRBV9 and TRBJ2-1; 7 bases are shared with TRBD1. V gave up 3 bases and J gave up 2 bases; unmatched junction bases: 5. CDR1 is SGDLS and CDR2 is YYNGEE in the germline V gene. The CDR3 runs 15 residues. CDR3 DNA sequence: TGTGCCAGCAGCGGCCGGGACAGTCCCTACAATGAGCAGTTCTTC. Amino acids: CASSGRDSPYNEQFF.

This chain uses TRBV5-6 with TRBJ2-3; no clear D gene. CDR1 is SGHDT, CDR2 YYEEEE, per germline. V dropped 0 bases and J dropped 3 bases, with 8 bases sitting between them. The CDR3 loop spans 14 amino acids. CDR3 sequence: CASSLEPETDTQYF. The CDR3 coding sequence is TGTGCCAGCAGCTTGGAGCCCGAAACAGATACGCAGTATTTT.

This chain links TRBV7-6 with TRBJ1-2; 12 bases are a match to TRBD1. V lost 1 base to trimming and J lost 4 bases; unmatched junction nucleotides: 4. The germline gives CDR1 SGHVS, CDR2 FNYEAQ. The CDR3 covers 16 residues. In DNA form, the CDR3 reads TGTGCCAGCAGCTTAGGAGGGACAGGGGGCAGCTATGGCTACACCTTC. Translation gives CASSLGGTGGSYGYTF. Using reference TRBV7-6 and TRBJ1-2 for the parts outside the CDR3, the full variable domain is GAGVSQSPRYKVTKRGQDVALRCDPISGHVSLYWYRQALGQGPEFLTYFNYEAQQDKSGLPNDRFSAERPEGSISTLTIQRTEQRDSAMYRCASSLGGTGGSYGYTFGSGTRLTVV.

This chain uses TRBV5-1 with TRBJ2-2; 9 nucleotides match TRBD1. Germline V gene data show CDR1 as SGHRS and CDR2 as YFSETQ. The CDR3 length is 17 residues. J lost 6 bases, V lost 5 bases, and 14 bases had no gene match. Here the CDR3 DNA reads TGCGCCAGCAGGAAAGGACCGGGACAGGGCGGTTCCGGGGAGCTGTTTTTT. It codes for CASRKGPGQGGSGELFF.

This clone was counted a single time. The rearrangement uses TRBV7-6 and TRBJ1-5; 8 bases line up with TRBD1. This CDR3 has 14 amino acids. Trimming took 5 bases from V and 6 from J; bases not matched to a gene: 6. The V gene's germline CDR1 is SGHVS and CDR2 FNYEAQ. The CDR3 loop is CASSPQQGGQPQHF. CDR3 nucleotide sequence: TGTGCCAGCAGCCCACAACAGGGGGGTCAGCCCCAGCATTTT. The variable domain in full, completed from reference TRBV7-6 and TRBJ1-5, reads GAGVSQSPRYKVTKRGQDVALRCDPISGHVSLYWYRQALGQGPEFLTYFNYEAQQDKSGLPNDRFSAERPEGSISTLTIQRTEQRDSAMYRCASSPQQGGQPQHFGDGTRLSIL.

On this clone: The same CDR3 is also encoded by other DNA sequences in this sample. The genes are TRBV18 and TRBJ2-7; tentatively, D is TRBD1 (6 bases). V lost 3 bases and J lost 4, with 13 bases in between. Germline values: CDR1 KGHSH, CDR2 LQKENI. The CDR3 is made up of 14 amino acids. CDR3 sequence (DNA): TGTGCCAGCTCACCGGCGTCGGGGACATACGAGCAGTACTTC. Translation gives CASSPASGTYEQYF.

This clone was seen a few times. Here the CDR3 DNA reads TGTGCCAGCAGCTACAGGGGGAACACCGGGGAGCTGTTTTTT. This translates into CASSYRGNTGELFF. The chain joins TRBV6-1 to TRBJ2-2; TRBD1 matches 7 bases. The germline V gene encodes CDR1 MNHNS and CDR2 SASEGT. The CDR3 loop spans 14 amino acids. The V gene end was trimmed by 6 bases and the J gene end by 1 base; junction bases not matched to a gene: 2.

V usage is TRBV9 and J usage is TRBJ2-5; 10 bases fit TRBD2. In germline, CDR1 is SGDLS, CDR2 YYNGEE. After removal of 4 bases from V and 5 bases from J, the junction contained 14 bases not matched to a gene. The CDR3 runs to 17 residues. The CDR3 region has the DNA TGTGCCAGCAGCCCGGAGGGCAGCGGGAGGGCCACGGAGACCCAGTACTTC. It specifies CASSPEGSGRATETQYF.

V gene TRBV28 combines with J gene TRBJ2-5, with D possibly TRBD2 on 5 matching bases. CDR1 and CDR2 (germline): MDHEN, SYDVKM. The CDR3 length is 12 residues. Trimming left V 4 bases short and J 13 bases short, with 16 bases between. The CDR3 here is CASSYPGLPPYF. Here the CDR3 DNA reads TGTGCCAGCAGTTACCCAGGACTCCCTCCGTACTTC. Complete variable domain (other parts from reference TRBV28 and TRBJ2-5): DVKVTQSSRYLVKRTGEKVFLECVQDMDHENMFWYRQDPGLGLRLIYFSYDVKMKEKGDIPEGYSVSREKKERFSLILESASTNQTSMYLCASSYPGLPPYFGPGTRLLVL.

V gene TRBV7-6 combines with J gene TRBJ2-1, with D maybe TRBD1 (7 bases). Germline V gene lookup returns CDR1 SGHVS and CDR2 FNYEAQ. This CDR3 is built from 13 residues. V was cut by 9 bases and J by 3 bases, with 12 bases left in between. The DNA of the CDR3 is TGTGCCAGACCCAGGGGGGACTACAATGAGCAGTTCTTC. This encodes CARPRGDYNEQFF.

The gene calls are TRBV4-2 and TRBJ2-5; 10 positions match TRBD1. The CDR3 length is 15 residues. Germline trimming cut 0 bases from V and 3 bases from J; bases unmatched to any gene: 1. Germline CDR1 reads LGHNA; CDR2 reads YNFKEQ. CDR3 protein: CASSQDGQGEETQYF. Written as DNA, the CDR3 is TGTGCCAGCAGCCAAGACGGACAGGGGGAAGAGACCCAGTACTTC.

As for this clone: This CDR3 is also generated by other DNA sequences in the sample. The gene calls are TRBV5-1 and TRBJ1-4; perhaps TRBD1 as D (5 bases). This CDR3 is built from 14 residues. CDR1 is SGHRS and CDR2 is YFSETQ in the germline V gene. V was clipped by 0 bases and J by 8 bases, with 11 bases between them. For the CDR3, the DNA is TGCGCCAGCAGCTTGGGGCAGGGAGGCGAAAAACTGTTTTTT. Its translation is CASSLGQGGEKLFF.

The gene calls are TRBV20-1 and TRBJ2-3; D call uncertain. CDR3 size: 11 residues. Between the trimmed V and J ends, which lost 5 bases and 4 bases, there was a span of 7 bases. Per germline, CDR1 DFQATT and CDR2 SNEGSKA (reference sequence). CDR3 DNA sequence: TGCAGTGCTCGAAGCCCAGATACGCAGTATTTT. It specifies CSARSPDTQYF.